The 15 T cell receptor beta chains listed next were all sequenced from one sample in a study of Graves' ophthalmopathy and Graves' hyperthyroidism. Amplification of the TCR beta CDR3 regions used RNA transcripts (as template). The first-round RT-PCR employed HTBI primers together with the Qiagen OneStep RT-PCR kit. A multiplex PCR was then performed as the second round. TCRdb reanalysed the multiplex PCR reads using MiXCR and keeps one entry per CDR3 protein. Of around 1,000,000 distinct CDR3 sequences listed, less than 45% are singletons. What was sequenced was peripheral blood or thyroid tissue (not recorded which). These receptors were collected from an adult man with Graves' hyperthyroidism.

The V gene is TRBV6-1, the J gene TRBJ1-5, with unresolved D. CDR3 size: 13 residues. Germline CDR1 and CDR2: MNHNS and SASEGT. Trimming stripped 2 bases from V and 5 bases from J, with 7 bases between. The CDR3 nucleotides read TGTGCCAGCAGTGAATGGTGGGATCAGCCCCAGCATTTT. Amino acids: CASSEWWDQPQHF.

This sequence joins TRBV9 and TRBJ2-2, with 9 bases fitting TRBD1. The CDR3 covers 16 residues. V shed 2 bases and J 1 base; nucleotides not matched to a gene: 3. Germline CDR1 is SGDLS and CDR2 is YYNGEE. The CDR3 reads CASSVTGGVNTGELFF. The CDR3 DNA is TGTGCCAGCAGCGTTACAGGGGGCGTGAACACCGGGGAGCTGTTTTTT.

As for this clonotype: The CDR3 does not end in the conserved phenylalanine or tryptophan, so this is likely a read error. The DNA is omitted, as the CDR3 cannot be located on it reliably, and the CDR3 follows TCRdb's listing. CDR3 region: CATSRDPLI. The chain joins TRBV15 to TRBJ2-5. CDR1 is LNHNV, CDR2 YYDKDF, per germline (reference sequence). With termini counted, the CDR3 has 9 amino acids.

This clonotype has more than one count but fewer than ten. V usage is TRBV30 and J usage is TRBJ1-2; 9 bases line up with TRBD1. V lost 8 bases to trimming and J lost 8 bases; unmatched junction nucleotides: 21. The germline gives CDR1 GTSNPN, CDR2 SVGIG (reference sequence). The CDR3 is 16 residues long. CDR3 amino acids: CARIPGTGQSQEGYTF. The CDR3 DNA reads TGTGCCCGAATCCCCGGGACAGGGCAATCGCAGGAGGGCTACACCTTC.

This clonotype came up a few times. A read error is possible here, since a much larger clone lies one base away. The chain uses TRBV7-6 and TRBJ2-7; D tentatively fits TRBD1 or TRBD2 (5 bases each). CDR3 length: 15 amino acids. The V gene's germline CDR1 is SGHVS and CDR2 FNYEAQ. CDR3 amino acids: CVSSLEGTRSYEQYF. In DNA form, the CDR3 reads TGTGTCAGCAGCTTAGAAGGGACCAGAAGCTACGAGCAGTACTTC. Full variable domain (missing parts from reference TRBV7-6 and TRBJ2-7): GAGVSQSPRYKVTKRGQDVALRCDPISGHVSLYWYRQALGQGPEFLTYFNYEAQQDKSGLPNDRFSAERPEGSISTLTIQRTEQRDSAMYRCVSSLEGTRSYEQYFGPGTRLTVT.

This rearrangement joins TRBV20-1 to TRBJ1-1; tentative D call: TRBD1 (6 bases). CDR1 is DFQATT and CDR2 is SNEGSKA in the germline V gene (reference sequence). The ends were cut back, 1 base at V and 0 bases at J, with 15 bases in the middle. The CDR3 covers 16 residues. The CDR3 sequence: CSARAPRGSLNTEAFF. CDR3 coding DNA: TGCAGTGCTAGAGCCCCAAGGGGGAGCTTGAACACTGAAGCTTTCTTT.

CDR3 coding DNA: TGTGCCAGCAGTTACCGGCTGGGGCTGGCCTACGAGCAGTACTTC. It codes for CASSYRLGLAYEQYF. The chain has TRBV6-5 and TRBJ2-7; TRBD1 might be the D (5 bases). The CDR3 contains 15 residues. V shed 2 bases and J shed 2 bases, with 13 bases lying between them. Germline V gives CDR1 MNHEY, CDR2 SVGAGI.

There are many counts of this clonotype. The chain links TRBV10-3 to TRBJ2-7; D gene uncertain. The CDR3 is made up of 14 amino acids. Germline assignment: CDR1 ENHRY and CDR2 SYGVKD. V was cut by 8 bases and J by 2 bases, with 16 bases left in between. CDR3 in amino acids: CAISPTGLPYEQYF. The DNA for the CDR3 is TGTGCCATCTCCCCCACGGGCCTCCCCTACGAGCAGTACTTC.

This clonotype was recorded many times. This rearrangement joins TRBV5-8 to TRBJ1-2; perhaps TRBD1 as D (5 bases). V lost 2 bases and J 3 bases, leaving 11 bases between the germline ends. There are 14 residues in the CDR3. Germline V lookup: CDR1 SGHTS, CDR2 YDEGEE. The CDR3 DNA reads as TGTGCCAGCAGCTTCACAGGTGGAGACTATGGCTACACCTTC. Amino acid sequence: CASSFTGGDYGYTF.

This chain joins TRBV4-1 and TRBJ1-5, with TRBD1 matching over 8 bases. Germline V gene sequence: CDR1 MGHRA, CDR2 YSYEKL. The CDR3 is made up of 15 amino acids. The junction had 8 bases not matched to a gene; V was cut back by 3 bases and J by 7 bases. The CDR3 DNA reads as TGCGCCAGCAGCCATGACCAGGGGGCCGGCCAGCCCCAGCATTTT. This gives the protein CASSHDQGAGQPQHF.

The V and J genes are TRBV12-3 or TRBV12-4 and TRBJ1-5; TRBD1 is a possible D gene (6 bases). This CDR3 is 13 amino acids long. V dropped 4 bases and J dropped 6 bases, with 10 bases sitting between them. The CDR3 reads CASSSGGRQPQHF. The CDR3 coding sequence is TGTGCCAGCAGTTCGGGGGGGCGTCAGCCCCAGCATTTT.

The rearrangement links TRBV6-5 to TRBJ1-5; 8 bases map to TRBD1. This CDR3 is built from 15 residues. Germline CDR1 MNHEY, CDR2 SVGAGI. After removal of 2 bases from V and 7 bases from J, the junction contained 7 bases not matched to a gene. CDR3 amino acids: CASSYPGGARQPQHF. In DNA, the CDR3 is TGTGCCAGCAGTTACCCAGGGGGCGCGCGCCAGCCCCAGCATTTT.

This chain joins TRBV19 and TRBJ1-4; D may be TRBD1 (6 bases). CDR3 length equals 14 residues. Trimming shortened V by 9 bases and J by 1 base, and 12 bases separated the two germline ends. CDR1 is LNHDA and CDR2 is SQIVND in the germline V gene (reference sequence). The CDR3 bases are TGTGCCAGCGAACAGACAGGAACTAATGAAAAACTGTTTTTT. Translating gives CASEQTGTNEKLFF.

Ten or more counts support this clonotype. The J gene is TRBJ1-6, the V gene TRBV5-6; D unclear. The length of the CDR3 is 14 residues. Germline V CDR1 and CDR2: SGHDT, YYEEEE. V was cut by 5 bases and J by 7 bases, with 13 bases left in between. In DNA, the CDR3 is TGTGCCAGCAGTCAGAGACACTCGAATTCACCCCTCCACTTT. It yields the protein CASSQRHSNSPLHF.

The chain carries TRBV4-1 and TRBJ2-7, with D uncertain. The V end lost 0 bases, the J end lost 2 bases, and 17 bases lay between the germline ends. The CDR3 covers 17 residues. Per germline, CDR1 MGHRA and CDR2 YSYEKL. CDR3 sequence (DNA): TGCGCCAGCAGCCAAGATCTTCTTCTGAGCGCAACCTACGAGCAGTACTTC. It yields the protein CASSQDLLLSATYEQYF.